Given below is one T cell receptor (beta chain) in context. Its matching antigen is unknown. The V end lost 6 bases, the J end lost 7 bases, and 18 bases lay between the germline ends. Germline V gene sequence: CDR1 MDHEN, CDR2 SYDVKM. This CDR3 spans 14 amino acids. The sample comes from a study of T cells after yellow fever vaccination. Study-level findings and limits: Most primary-vaccination clones recurred post-booster (roughly 96% CD4, around 86% CD8).

TCRdb re-analysed the 5' RACE reads in MiXCR, keeping a single row per CDR3 protein. The sample gives around 230,000 distinct CDR3 sequences, 5.5% to 8.5% of which show up once; more than 0.85% is in the top ten. The TCR originated in a man younger than 40 who received the YFV17D yellow fever vaccine. The sample here was CD4+ T cells sorted from PBMCs, taken on the day of the yellow fever booster vaccination. The genes are TRBV28 and TRBJ1-2, with D maybe TRBD1 (5 bases). CDR3 in amino acids: CASSPTGTRSGYTF. CDR3 DNA: TGTGCCAGCAGCCCGACCGGGACGCGGTCTGGCTACACCTTC.